This TCR beta chain originates from a study of shared clonotypes between healthy human individuals (dated by TCRdb to 2020 to 2021). Looking at the study overall: Three men and a couple of women, aged 18 to 49 years, made up the cohort. Per donor, three plates each were used for CD4 naive and CD4 memory, two for CD8 naive, and one for CD8 memory. To estimate repertoire size and how much clonotype sharing occurs between individuals, the study deeply sequenced the blood TCR repertoires of roughly 5 healthy adults. To increase sequencing depth and limit assay-specific biases, different laboratories used diverse techniques to prepare libraries and sequence TCR repertoires. Between about 0.94 and 10 billion PBMCs per donor were obtained by leukapheresis. Overall study outcomes, separate from this receptor: Only blood was sampled, and tissue TCR repertoires likely differ from those in blood. The small number of donors limited the genetic and exposure-history diversity represented. Even with the large sequencing depth, rarefaction of the sorted-subset datasets indicated that sequencing was incomplete. Based on pairwise subsampling, the degree of clonotype sharing among donors was expected to be affected by sequencing depth. Larger estimated clonotype richness was generally found for naive subsets than for memory subsets. Compared with non-shared clonotypes, clonotypes shared by all four sorted-subset donors had higher generation probabilities. Approximately 4.8% of naive CD4, 3% to 3.5% of naive CD8, 2.3% of memory CD4, and 0.4% of memory CD8 clonotypes were shared across a few donors.

The germline V gene (reference sequence) specifies GTSNPN as CDR1 and SVGIG as CDR2. From the cysteine up to the phenylalanine, the CDR3 has a length of 16 residues. Of the read, only the CDR3 DNA is kept; its 48 bases are in frame from base 1. V trim: 3 bases; J trim: 0 bases; unmatched bases: 10. The donors were healthy, HIV-negative adults with no recently reported acute infections or vaccinations. Every donor was a Caucasian adult residing in Nashville, Tennessee, USA. Magnetic negative selection was used to enrich CD4+ T cells, after which naive cells were positively selected on CD45RA and the negative fraction became the memory subset. Blood was obtained by leukapheresis, after which PBMCs were separated by Ficoll-Histopaque density gradient centrifugation and cryopreserved in liquid nitrogen vapor phase. Analytical flow cytometry was used to check the purity and quantity of every magnetically sorted T cell population. Genomic DNA was isolated from each sorted fraction and quantified by UV absorbance on a Nanodrop 2000c.

Turning to this clone: There is no known antigen for this receptor. The input lacks base qualities; no much larger clone sits a single base away.

Using the deep immunoSEQ assay, multiplex PCR amplified TCR CDR3 regions from genomic DNA. Genomic DNA extracted from each cell subset was distributed evenly over all wells of several immunoSEQ 96-well plates, and each plate served as one replicate. For sorted subsets, approximately 190 ng of genomic DNA, equivalent to some 30,000 T cell genomes, went into each replicate PCR. Purified libraries were measured with a Qubit 3.0 fluorometer, size-checked on a Bioanalyzer 2100, and measured again with the KAPA Library Quantification kit. Every immunoSEQ 96-well plate was sequenced on a dedicated single-read 150-cycle Illumina NextSeq 550 flow cell. For the original study's pipeline: Because the immunoSEQ output included only junctional sequences and no quality scores, the filtering could not be the same as the filtering used for full-length reads. Sequences were annotated with PyIR, a Python wrapper for IgBLAST v1.9, and V/J genes and CDR3 were assigned using IMGT germline references. Any read was removed if the V/J assignment was weak (E-value above 1e-6), the CDR3 was missing, or the read contained stop codons, out-of-frame junctions, or ambiguous translated residues. V3J clonotypes were defined as sequences sharing an identical inferred V gene, J gene, and CDR3 amino acid sequence. Percentage overlap between repertoires was computed as shared unique clonotypes divided by the size of the smaller repertoire. Repertoire richness was assessed with RTK rarefaction, the Chao1 estimator, and Recon v2.1 estimates of unobserved clonotypes. Generation probabilities for all TCRbeta clonotypes obtained by the gDNA method from a few donors were computed using OLGA. Sourced from immuneACCESS, this table was stored by TCRdb with only in-frame sequences that have V and J called. A share of the clones is absent; for the studies checked, an unresolved V gene accounts for under half, and the remainder has no known explanation. The D gene and trimming were derived from the DNA, and the V and J assignments and clone size from that table. This sample comprises roughly 2,300,000 clones, 85% to 95% of them detected only once. 0.3% to 0.45% of the sample goes to the ten largest clones.

This receptor chain uses TRBV30 and TRBJ1-1; 7 central bases correspond to TRBD1. Sequenced: naive CD4+ T cells from PBMCs. The cell subset or site label of this sample denotes: CD45RA+ positively selected. The receptor was derived from a man in his late teens or twenties in good health. Some clones in this sample may be carry-over from other donors' samples. CDR3 reads: CAWSRGAQGLNTEAFF. The DNA sequence reads TGTGCCTGGAGCCGGGGGGCACAGGGGCTGAACACTGAAGCTTTCTTT. This CDR3, with the reference TRBV30 and TRBJ1-1 proteins standing in past its ends, gives the full variable domain SQTIHQWPATLVQPVGSPLSLECTVEGTSNPNLYWYRQAAGRGLQLLFYSVGIGQISSEVPQNLSASRPQDRQFILSSKKLLLSDSGFYLCAWSRGAQGLNTEAFFGQGTRLTVV.